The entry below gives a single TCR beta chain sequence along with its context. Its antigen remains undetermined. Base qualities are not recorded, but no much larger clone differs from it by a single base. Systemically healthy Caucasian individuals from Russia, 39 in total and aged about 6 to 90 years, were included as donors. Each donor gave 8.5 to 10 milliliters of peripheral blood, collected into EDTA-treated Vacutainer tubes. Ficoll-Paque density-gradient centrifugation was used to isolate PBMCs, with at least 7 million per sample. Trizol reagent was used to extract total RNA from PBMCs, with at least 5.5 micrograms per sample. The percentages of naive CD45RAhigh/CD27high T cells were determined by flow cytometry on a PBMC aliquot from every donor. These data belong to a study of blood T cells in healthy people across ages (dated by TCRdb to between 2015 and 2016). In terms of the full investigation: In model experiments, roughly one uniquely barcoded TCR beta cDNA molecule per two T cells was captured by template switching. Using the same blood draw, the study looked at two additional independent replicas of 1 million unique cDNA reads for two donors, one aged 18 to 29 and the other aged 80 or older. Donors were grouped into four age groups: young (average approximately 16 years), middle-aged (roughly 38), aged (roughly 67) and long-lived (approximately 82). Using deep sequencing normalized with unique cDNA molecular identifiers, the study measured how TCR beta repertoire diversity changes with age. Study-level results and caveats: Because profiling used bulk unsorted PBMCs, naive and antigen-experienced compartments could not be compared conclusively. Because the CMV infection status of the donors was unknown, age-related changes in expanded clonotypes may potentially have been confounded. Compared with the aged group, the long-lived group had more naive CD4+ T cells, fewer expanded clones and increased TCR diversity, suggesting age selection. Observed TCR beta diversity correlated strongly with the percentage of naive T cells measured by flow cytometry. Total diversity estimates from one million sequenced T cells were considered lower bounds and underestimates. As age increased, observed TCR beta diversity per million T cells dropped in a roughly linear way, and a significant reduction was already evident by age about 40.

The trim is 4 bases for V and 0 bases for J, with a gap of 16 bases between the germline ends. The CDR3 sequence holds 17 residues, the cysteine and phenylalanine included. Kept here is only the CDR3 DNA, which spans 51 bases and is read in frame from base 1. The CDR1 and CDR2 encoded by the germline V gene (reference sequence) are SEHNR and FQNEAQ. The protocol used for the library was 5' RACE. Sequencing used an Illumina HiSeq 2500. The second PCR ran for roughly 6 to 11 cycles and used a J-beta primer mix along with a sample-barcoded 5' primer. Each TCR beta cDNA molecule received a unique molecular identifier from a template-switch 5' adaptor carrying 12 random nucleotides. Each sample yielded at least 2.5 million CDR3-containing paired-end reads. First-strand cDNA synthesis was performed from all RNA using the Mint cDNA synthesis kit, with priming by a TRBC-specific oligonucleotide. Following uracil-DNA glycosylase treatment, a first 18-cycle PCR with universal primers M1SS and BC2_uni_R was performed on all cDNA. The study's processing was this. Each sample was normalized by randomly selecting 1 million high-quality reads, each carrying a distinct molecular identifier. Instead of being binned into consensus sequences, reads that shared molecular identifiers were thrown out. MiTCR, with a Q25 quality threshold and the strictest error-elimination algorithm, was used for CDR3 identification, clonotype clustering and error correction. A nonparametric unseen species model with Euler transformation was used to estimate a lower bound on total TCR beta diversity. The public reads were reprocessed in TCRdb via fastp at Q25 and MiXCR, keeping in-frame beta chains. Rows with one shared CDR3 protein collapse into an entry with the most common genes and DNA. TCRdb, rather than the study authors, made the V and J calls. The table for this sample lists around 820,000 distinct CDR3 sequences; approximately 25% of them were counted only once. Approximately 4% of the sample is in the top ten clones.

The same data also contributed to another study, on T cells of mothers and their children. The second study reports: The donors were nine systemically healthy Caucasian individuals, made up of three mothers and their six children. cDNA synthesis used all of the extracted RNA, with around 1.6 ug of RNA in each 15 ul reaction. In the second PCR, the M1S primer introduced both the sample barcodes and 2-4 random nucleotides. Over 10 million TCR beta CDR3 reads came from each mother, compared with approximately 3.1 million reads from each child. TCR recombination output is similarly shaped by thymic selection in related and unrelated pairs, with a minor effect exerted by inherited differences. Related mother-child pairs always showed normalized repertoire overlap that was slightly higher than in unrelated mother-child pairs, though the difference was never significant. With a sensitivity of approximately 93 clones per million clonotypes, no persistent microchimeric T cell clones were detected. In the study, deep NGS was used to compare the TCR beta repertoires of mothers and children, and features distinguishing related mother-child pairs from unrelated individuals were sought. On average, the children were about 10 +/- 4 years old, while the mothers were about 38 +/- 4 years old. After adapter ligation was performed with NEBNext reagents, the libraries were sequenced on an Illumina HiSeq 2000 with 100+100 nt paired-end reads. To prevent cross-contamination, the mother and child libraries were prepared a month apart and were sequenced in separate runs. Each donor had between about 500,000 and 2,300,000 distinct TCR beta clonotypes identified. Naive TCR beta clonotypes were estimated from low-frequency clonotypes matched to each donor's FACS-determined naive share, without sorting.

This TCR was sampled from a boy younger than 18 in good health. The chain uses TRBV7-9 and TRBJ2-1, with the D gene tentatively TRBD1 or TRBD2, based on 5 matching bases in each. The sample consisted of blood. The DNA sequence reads TGTGCCAGCAGCTCGCCAGCCCCAGGGAGCTCCTACAATGAGCAGTTCTTC. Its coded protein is CASSSPAPGSSYNEQFF.